These T cell receptor beta chains were read from a single sample in a study of technical replicates of blood from a handful of donors. This table comes from immunoSEQ multiplex PCR, and its TCRdb copy is limited to in-frame clones, with some not included. This table has fewer than 75,000 clones, around 93% appearing once. The sample taken for sequencing was T cells isolated from PBMCs. The source of these receptors is a human donor in good health. The conserved cysteine and the conserved F or W are not part of the CDR3 here. Fields, in order: J gene, V gene, CDR3 protein.

>TRBJ1-4|TRBV5-4
ASSQDITNEKLF
>TRBJ1-6|TRBV6-6
ASSYSTGMEDSPLH
>TRBJ1-1|TRBV4-1
ASSPGQLNTEAF
>TRBJ2-3|TRBV15
ATSRTTGSDRQY
>TRBJ2-5|TRBV2
ATRGTAQETQY
>TRBJ1-4|TRBV19
ASSMAGQPSEKLF
>TRBJ2-7|TRBV5-1
ASSRSSGSAEQY
>TRBJ1-5|TRBV6-5
ASSYSGQSNQPQH
>TRBJ2-7|TRBV6-6
ASSYEGARPTIY
>TRBJ2-5|TRBV29-1
SVEDTGAEETQY
>TRBJ2-1|TRBV6-1
ASSEGAGAKGEQF
>TRBJ1-2|TRBV4-2
ASSQTGGPPNYGYT
>TRBJ2-7|TRBV7-2
ASSARLGYEQY
>TRBJ2-2|TRBV9
ASSPTSGKNTGELF
>TRBJ2-7|TRBV29-1
SVEDVSGGPYEQY
>TRBJ1-2|TRBV27
ASSLRVWAGPGGNYGYT
>TRBJ1-3|TRBV2
ASSKLGLTSGNTIY
>TRBJ1-5|TRBV28
ASSLSGVSHYSNQPQH
>TRBJ2-2|TRBV7-2
ASSLGGQGNTGELF
>TRBJ1-1|TRBV13
ASSSQGTLSNTEAF
>TRBJ2-5|TRBV11-3
ASSPFGGDSQETQY
>TRBJ1-2|TRBV29-1
SVVTGYFDGYT
>TRBJ2-3|TRBV9
ASSPLTGGTDTQY
>TRBJ1-4|TRBV2
ASSEALGSLEKLF
>TRBJ1-2|TRBV27
ASSLSPVGGKGYT
>TRBJ1-1|TRBV9
ASSPTGTGGEAF
>TRBJ2-7|TRBV28
ASSDGLAGEGEQY
>TRBJ2-5|TRBV7-3
ASSSSGGGETQY
>TRBJ1-5|TRBV6-1
ASSEEGVTYQPQH
>TRBJ1-3|TRBV28
ASSLSRRRGTIY
>TRBJ2-5|TRBV5-1
ASLRFGGETQY
>TRBJ1-1|TRBV9
ASSVGLSWGPEAF
>TRBJ2-7|TRBV4-1
ASSQPGGNYEQY
>TRBJ2-7|TRBV5-6
ASSLSRDEQY
>TRBJ2-7|TRBV4-1
ASSQDALGQGAGEQY
>TRBJ2-1|TRBV11-2
ASSLWAGGNEQF
>TRBJ1-4|TRBV29-1
SVVTGIGEKLF
>TRBJ2-3|TRBV27
ASSSERRWADTQY
>TRBJ1-1|TRBV14
ASSEPPGVTAF
>TRBJ2-3|TRBV2
ASSGQGTDTQY
>TRBJ2-2|TRBV7-8
ASSPRTGIITGELF
>TRBJ2-7|TRBV5-1
ASSLDRGRVYEQY